This TCR beta chain was sequenced in a study of blood T cell repertoires in COVID-19. Per the original data handling: For nucleated cells, counts were estimated from reference gene primer amplification. Profiled with immunoSEQ multiplex PCR; TCRdb holds only in-frame clones, not every one. The V and J calls and clone size come from that table; D and trimming were worked out from the DNA. The sample gives 250,000 to 300,000 clones, about 90% of which show up once; approximately 1.4% is in the top ten. This sequence was found in a woman aged 35 to 49 who had recovered from COVID-19. Sequences were obtained from peripheral blood.

The CDR3 bases are TGTGCCAGTAGTATCGGGGGGCGATATGAGCAGTTCTTC. Translation: CASSIGGRYEQFF. The chain combines TRBV19 with TRBJ2-1; D is perhaps TRBD2 (7 bases). CDR3 size: 13 residues. V was trimmed by 3 bases and J by 8 bases, leaving 11 bases between them. Germline V gives CDR1 LNHDA, CDR2 SQIVND (reference sequence).